The clone carrying this T cell receptor beta chain occurred a few times. Its antigen is still unknown. The V gene's germline CDR1 is MGHRA and CDR2 YSYEKL. The junction had 5 bases not matched to a gene; V was cut back by 3 bases and J by 10 bases. The CDR3 has 13 amino acids. Via MiXCR, TCRdb re-called the 5' RACE reads, giving one row per CDR3 protein. Of fewer than 450,000 distinct CDR3 sequences listed, roughly 10% are singletons. The data were obtained in a study of identical twins. Regarding the study as a whole: Whereas memory repertoires showed no such difference, abundant cord blood beta clonotypes carried fewer insertions. When twins shared out-of-frame alpha sequences, those sequences had excess low generation probability.

The source is a woman aged 50 to 60 in good health. The chain uses TRBV4-1 and TRBJ1-1; 10 positions agree with TRBD1. The specimen sequenced was naive T cells sorted from blood. CDR3: CASSHPGQGTAFF. CDR3 nucleotide sequence: TGCGCCAGCAGCCATCCGGGACAGGGGACAGCTTTCTTT.